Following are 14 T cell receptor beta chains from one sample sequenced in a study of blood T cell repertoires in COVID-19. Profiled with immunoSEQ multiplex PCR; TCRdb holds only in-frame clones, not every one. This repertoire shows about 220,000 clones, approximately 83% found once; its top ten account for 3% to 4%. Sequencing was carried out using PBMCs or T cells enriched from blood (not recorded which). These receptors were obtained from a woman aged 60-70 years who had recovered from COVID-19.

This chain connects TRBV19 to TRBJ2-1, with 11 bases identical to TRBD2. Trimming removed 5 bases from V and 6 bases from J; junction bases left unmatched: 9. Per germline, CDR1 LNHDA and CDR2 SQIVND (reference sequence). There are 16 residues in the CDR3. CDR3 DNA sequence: TGTGCCAGTAGTTTCCACGGGACTAGCGGACTCAATGAGCAGTTCTTC. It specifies CASSFHGTSGLNEQFF.

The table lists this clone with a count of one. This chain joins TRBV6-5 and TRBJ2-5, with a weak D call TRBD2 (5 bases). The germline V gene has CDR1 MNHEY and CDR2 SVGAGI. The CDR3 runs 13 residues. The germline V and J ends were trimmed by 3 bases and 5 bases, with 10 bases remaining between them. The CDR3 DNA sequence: TGTGCCAGCAGTTATAGTGGGAGCGAGACCCAGTACTTC. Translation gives CASSYSGSETQYF.

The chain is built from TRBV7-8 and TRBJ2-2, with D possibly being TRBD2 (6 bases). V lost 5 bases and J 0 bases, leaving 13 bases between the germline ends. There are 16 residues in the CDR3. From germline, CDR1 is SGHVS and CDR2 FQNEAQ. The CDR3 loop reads CASSTAGRTNTGELFF. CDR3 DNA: TGTGCCAGCAGCACCGCGGGACGGACGAACACCGGGGAGCTGTTTTTT.

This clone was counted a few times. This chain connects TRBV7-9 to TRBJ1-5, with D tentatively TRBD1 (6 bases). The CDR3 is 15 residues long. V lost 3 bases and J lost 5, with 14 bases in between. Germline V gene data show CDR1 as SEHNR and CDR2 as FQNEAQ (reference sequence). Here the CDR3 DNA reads TGTGCCAGCAGCTTTAGTTGGGCAGGGGATCAGCCCCAGCATTTT. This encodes CASSFSWAGDQPQHF.

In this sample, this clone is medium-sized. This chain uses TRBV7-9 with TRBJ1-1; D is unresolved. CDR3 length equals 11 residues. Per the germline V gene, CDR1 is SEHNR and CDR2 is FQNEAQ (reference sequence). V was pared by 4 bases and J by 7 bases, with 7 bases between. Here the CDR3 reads CASSSEGEAFF. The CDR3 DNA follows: TGTGCCAGCAGCTCGGAGGGTGAAGCTTTCTTT.

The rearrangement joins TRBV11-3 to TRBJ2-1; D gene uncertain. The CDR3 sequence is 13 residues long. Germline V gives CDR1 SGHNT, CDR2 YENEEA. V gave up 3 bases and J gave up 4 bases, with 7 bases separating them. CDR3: CASSFTAYNEQFF. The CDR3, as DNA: TGTGCCAGCAGCTTCACAGCATACAATGAGCAGTTCTTC.

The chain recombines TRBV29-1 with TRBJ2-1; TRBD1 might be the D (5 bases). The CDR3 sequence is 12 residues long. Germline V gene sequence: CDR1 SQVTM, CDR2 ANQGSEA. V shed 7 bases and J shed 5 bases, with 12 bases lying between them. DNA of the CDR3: TGCAGCGGTGGCAGGGCGGACAATGAGCAGTTCTTC. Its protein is CSGGRADNEQFF.

The CDR3 nucleotides are TGTGCCACCAGCAGAGATCGGAGAAACTATGGCTACACCTTC. Translation: CATSRDRRNYGYTF. The rearrangement joins TRBV15 to TRBJ1-2; D uncertain. The CDR3 is 14 amino acids. Germline values: CDR1 LNHNV, CDR2 YYDKDF (reference sequence). V lost 0 bases and J 2 bases, leaving 7 bases between the germline ends.

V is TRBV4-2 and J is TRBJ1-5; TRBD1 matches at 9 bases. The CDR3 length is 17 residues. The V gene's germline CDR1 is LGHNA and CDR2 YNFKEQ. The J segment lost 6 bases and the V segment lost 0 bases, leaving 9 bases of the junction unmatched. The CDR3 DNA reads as TGTGCCAGCAGCCAAGAAAGGGGACAGGGTCAGGGTCAGCCCCAGCATTTT. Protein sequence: CASSQERGQGQGQPQHF.

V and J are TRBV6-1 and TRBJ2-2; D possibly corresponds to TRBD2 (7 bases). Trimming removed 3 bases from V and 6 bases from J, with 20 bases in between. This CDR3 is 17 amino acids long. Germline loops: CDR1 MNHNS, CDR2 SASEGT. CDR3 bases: TGTGCCAGCAGTGATGCAGGGGCTGCGGGGGTCGCCGGGGAGCTGTTTTTT. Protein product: CASSDAGAAGVAGELFF.

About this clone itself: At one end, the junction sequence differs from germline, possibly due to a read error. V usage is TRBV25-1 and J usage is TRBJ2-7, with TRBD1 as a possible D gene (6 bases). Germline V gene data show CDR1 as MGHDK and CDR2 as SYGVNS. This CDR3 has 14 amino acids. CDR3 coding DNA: TGTGCCAGCAGTCCCCGGACAGAGGGGTACGGGCAGTACTTC. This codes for CASSPRTEGYGQYF.

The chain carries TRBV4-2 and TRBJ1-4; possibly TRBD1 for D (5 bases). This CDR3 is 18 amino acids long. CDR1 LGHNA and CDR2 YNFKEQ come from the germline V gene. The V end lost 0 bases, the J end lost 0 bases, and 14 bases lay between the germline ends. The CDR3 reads CASSQDLGGVATNEKLFF. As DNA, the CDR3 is TGTGCCAGCAGCCAAGATTTGGGGGGGGTTGCAACTAATGAAAAACTGTTTTTT.

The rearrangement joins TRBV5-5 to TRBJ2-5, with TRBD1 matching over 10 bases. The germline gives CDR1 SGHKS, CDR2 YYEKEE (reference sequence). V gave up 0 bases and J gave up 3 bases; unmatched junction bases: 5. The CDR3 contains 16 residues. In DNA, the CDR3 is TGTGCCAGCAGCTTGGGACTCGGGACAGGGGAAGAGACCCAGTACTTC. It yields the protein CASSLGLGTGEETQYF.

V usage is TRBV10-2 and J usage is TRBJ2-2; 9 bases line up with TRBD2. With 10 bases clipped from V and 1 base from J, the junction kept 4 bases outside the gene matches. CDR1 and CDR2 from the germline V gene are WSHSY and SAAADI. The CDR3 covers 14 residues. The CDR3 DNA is TGCGCCACTGAACTAGCGGGGAACACCGGGGAGCTGTTTTTT. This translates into CATELAGNTGELFF.